The 22 T cell receptor beta chains presented below share a single source sample, sequenced in a study of T cells generated in artificial thymic organoids. Reverse primers in the TRAC or TRBC constant regions drove separate semi-nested PCRs for TCRalpha and TCRbeta. TCRdb redid the calling of the 5' RACE reads with MiXCR, one entry per CDR3 protein. The data contain 7,500 to 9,000 distinct CDR3 sequences, 15% to 20% of them seen just once; the ten biggest clones take up over 1.1%. What was sequenced was naive CD8+ T cells from the thymus. Noted subset: CD3+TCRalphabeta+CD8SP T cells; for blood, CD45RO-CCR7+ naive CD8+ T cells. The origin of the receptors is a human donor who gave cord blood stem cells for thymic organoid culture, a cardiac surgery patient who gave postnatal thymus, or a blood donor (not recorded which).

The rearrangement joins TRBV2 to TRBJ2-1; 12 bases align to TRBD2. Germline V gives CDR1 SNHLY, CDR2 FYNNEI. Germline trimming cut 6 bases from V and 7 bases from J; bases unmatched to any gene: 7. The CDR3 has 15 residues. The CDR3 DNA reads as TGTGCCAGCAGCGTGACTAGCGGGAGTCGAAATGAGCAGTTCTTC. It specifies CASSVTSGSRNEQFF.

In this sample, this clonotype turned up once. J is TRBJ1-2 and V is TRBV9; D remains unclear. The CDR3 has 14 amino acids. Looked up from germline, CDR1 is SGDLS and CDR2 is YYNGEE. V lost 4 bases and J lost 4, with 14 bases in between. CDR3 in DNA: TGTGCCAGCAGCCCGGAAGGAGGCTCCTATGGCTACACCTTC. Protein sequence: CASSPEGGSYGYTF.

This clonotype is termed medium-sized. The V call is TRBV20-1, the J call TRBJ2-1; TRBD1 aligns across 8 bases. The CDR3 is made up of 15 amino acids. After removal of 1 base from V and 4 bases from J, the junction contained 6 bases not matched to a gene. CDR1 and CDR2 from the germline V gene are DFQATT and SNEGSKA (reference sequence). The DNA for the CDR3 is TGCAGTGCTAGAGTCGGACAGGGAACATACAATGAGCAGTTCTTC. Residues: CSARVGQGTYNEQFF.

This clonotype was seen many times. The chain is built from TRBV6-1 and TRBJ1-5; D remains ambiguous. From germline, CDR1 is MNHNS and CDR2 SASEGT. This CDR3 comprises 14 residues. Trimming cost V 3 bases and J 3 bases, with 9 bases left between them. The CDR3 DNA sequence: TGTGCCAGCAGTGATCCGGGAGTCAATCAGCCCCAGCATTTT. Its translation is CASSDPGVNQPQHF.

J is TRBJ1-1 and V is TRBV2; D is uncertain. V was shortened by 4 bases and J by 5 bases, with 5 bases between the two germline ends. In germline, CDR1 is SNHLY, CDR2 FYNNEI. The CDR3 totals 11 residues. CDR3 loop: CASSGRTEAFF. The CDR3, as DNA: TGTGCCAGCAGTGGTCGGACTGAAGCTTTCTTT.

This clonotype is classed as medium-sized. The V call is TRBV2, the J call TRBJ2-5, with D possibly TRBD2 on 5 matching bases. The CDR3 length is 14 residues. CDR1 and CDR2 from the germline V gene are SNHLY and FYNNEI. Trimming removed 3 bases at V and 7 bases at J, with 15 bases between. Here the CDR3 DNA reads TGTGCCAGCAGTGATATCGAGACCCGGGGGACCCAGTACTTC. Translated, it gives CASSDIETRGTQYF.

This clonotype has just a few counts. A much larger clone sits a single nucleotide away, making a read error possible. The V gene is TRBV4-1, the J gene TRBJ2-7; TRBD2 aligns across 10 bases. The V gene end was trimmed by 5 bases and the J gene end by 4 bases; junction bases not matched to a gene: 5. From germline, CDR1 is MGHRA and CDR2 YSYEKL. The length of the CDR3 is 14 residues. CDR3 nucleotide sequence: TGCGCCAGCAGCTCTCATAGCGGGAGGTACGAGCAGTACTTC. The encoded protein is CASSSHSGRYEQYF.

Within the sample, this clonotype is medium-sized. The chain has TRBV27 and TRBJ1-1, with TRBD1 matching 9 bases. CDR1 and CDR2 from the germline V gene are MNHEY and SMNVEV (reference sequence). V lost 10 bases, J lost 3 bases, and 12 bases stayed unmatched. This CDR3 spans 15 amino acids. For the CDR3, the DNA is TGTGCCACCCTCCTACGACAGGGGGTGGACACTGAAGCTTTCTTT. This gives the protein CATLLRQGVDTEAFF.

This chain links TRBV3-1 with TRBJ2-7, with 11 nucleotides matching TRBD2. CDR1 LGHDT and CDR2 YNNKEL come from the germline V gene (reference sequence). This CDR3 spans 14 amino acids. The trim removed 5 bases at V and 6 bases at J, leaving 6 bases unmatched. The CDR3 nucleotides read TGTGCCAGCAGCTTACTAGCGGGAGTGCCCGAGCAGTACTTC. Translated: CASSLLAGVPEQYF.

This clonotype rates as medium-sized. CDR3 nucleotide sequence: TGCGCCAGCAGCCACGCAACTAGCGGGACCTACAATGAGCAGTTCTTC. The encoded protein is CASSHATSGTYNEQFF. The V call is TRBV4-1, the J call TRBJ2-1; 10 positions agree with TRBD2. V was clipped by 3 bases and J by 2 bases; unmatched bases: 4. CDR1 and CDR2 (germline): MGHRA, YSYEKL. The CDR3 contains 16 residues.

The chain couples TRBV28 to TRBJ2-3, with D unresolved. From germline, CDR1 is MDHEN and CDR2 SYDVKM. The length of the CDR3 is 16 residues. V was clipped by 5 bases and J by 6 bases, with 21 bases between them. The CDR3 loop reads CASSLHTAWAVDTQYF. CDR3 DNA sequence: TGTGCCAGCAGTCTCCATACTGCATGGGCAGTCGATACGCAGTATTTT.

Relative to its sample, this clonotype is medium-sized (0.01 to 0.1%). This chain links TRBV5-1 with TRBJ1-4, with D hard to call. Trimming left V 0 bases short and J 2 bases short, with 11 bases between. The CDR3 runs 16 residues. The germline V gene has CDR1 SGHRS and CDR2 YFSETQ. The CDR3 DNA follows: TGCGCCAGCAGCTTGGTGTTGGGCAAGACTAATGAAAAACTGTTTTTT. Translated: CASSLVLGKTNEKLFF.

Turning to this clonotype: A much larger clone lies one base from this, so it may be a read error. V gene TRBV6-5 combines with J gene TRBJ2-7, with 11 positions matching TRBD2. CDR1 and CDR2 from the germline V gene are MNHEY and SVGAGI. The length of the CDR3 is 17 residues. V lost 0 bases and J lost 2; bases outside the gene matches: 6. CDR3 in amino acids: CASSYSGLAGVPYEQYF. The CDR3 coding sequence is TGTGCCAGCAGTTACTCCGGACTAGCGGGTGTACCCTACGAGCAGTACTTC.

The CDR3 is CASSVGTSGETQYF. CDR3 nucleotides: TGCGCCAGCAGCGTCGGGACTAGCGGGGAGACCCAGTACTTC. This sequence joins TRBV5-1 and TRBJ2-5, with TRBD2 matching over 12 bases. This CDR3 is 14 amino acids long. V dropped 4 bases and J dropped 5; count of bases not matched to a gene: 3. Germline lookup yields CDR1 SGHRS and CDR2 YFSETQ. The whole variable domain, filled in from reference TRBV5-1 and TRBJ2-5, reads KAGVTQTPRYLIKTRGQQVTLSCSPISGHRSVSWYQQTPGQGLQFLFEYFSETQRNKGNFPGRFSGRQFSNSRSEMNVSTLELGDSALYLCASSVGTSGETQYFGPGTRLLVL.

Within the sample, this clonotype is medium-sized. The chain uses TRBV25-1 and TRBJ2-1; 7 bases are a match to TRBD1. Per the germline V gene, CDR1 is MGHDK and CDR2 is SYGVNS. This CDR3 has 20 residues. J was trimmed by 10 bases and V by 6 bases; bases with no gene match: 30. DNA of the CDR3: TGTGCCAGCAGCGAGGGTTGGGGACAGCCGGACACAGCCTCTCGGAGGGAGCAGTTCTTC. Amino acid sequence: CASSEGWGQPDTASRREQFF.

The CDR3 here is CASSPRRGEQFF. In nucleotides, the CDR3 is TGTGCCAGCAGTCCAAGGCGGGGGGAGCAGTTCTTC. The chain couples TRBV28 to TRBJ2-1, with 7 bases matching TRBD2. The CDR3 is 12 residues long. CDR1 MDHEN and CDR2 SYDVKM come from the germline V gene. V lost 5 bases and J lost 10; bases outside the gene matches: 5.

This clonotype was picked up one time. Possible read error: a much larger clone is one base away. The chain links TRBV12-3 or TRBV12-4 to TRBJ2-7, with TRBD1 matching over 9 bases. The CDR3 runs to 18 residues. CDR3 region: CAGSLMAGTGIGSGEQYF. CDR3 nucleotides: TGTGCCGGCAGTTTAATGGCTGGGACAGGGATCGGGTCTGGCGAGCAGTACTTC.

This clonotype is labeled medium-sized (0.01 to 0.1%). The rearrangement uses TRBV5-1 and TRBJ1-1; TRBD1 aligns across 7 bases. The CDR3 is 16 residues long. CDR1 and CDR2 from the germline V gene are SGHRS and YFSETQ. V lost 1 base, J lost 1 base, and 7 bases stayed unmatched. The CDR3 protein is CASSLNEGAWNTEAFF. In DNA form, the CDR3 reads TGCGCCAGCAGCTTGAACGAGGGGGCCTGGAACACTGAAGCTTTCTTT.

Points on this clonotype: A clone one base away is much larger, so this may be a read error. The chain joins TRBV19 to TRBJ2-1, with D hard to call. CDR3 length: 11 residues. V was pared by 1 base and J by 11 bases, with 6 bases between. From germline, CDR1 is LNHDA and CDR2 SQIVND (reference sequence). CDR3 nucleotides: TGTGCCAGTAGTATAGGAGCTAAGCAGTTCTTC. Its translation: CASSIGAKQFF.

This clonotype qualifies as medium-sized. J is TRBJ1-4 and V is TRBV6-1; 12 nucleotides match TRBD1. The CDR3 is made up of 13 amino acids. Trimming at V came to 7 bases and at J to 10 bases, leaving 4 bases not matched to a gene. Germline assignment: CDR1 MNHNS and CDR2 SASEGT. CDR3: CASTWDRGRKLFF. In nucleotides, the CDR3 is TGTGCCAGCACGTGGGACAGGGGGCGAAAACTGTTTTTT.

Judged by abundance, this clonotype is medium-sized. The chain carries TRBV5-5 and TRBJ2-3; D gene uncertain. Deletions cut 6 bases from V and 1 base from J, with 9 bases between. The CDR3 contains 13 residues. Germline assignment: CDR1 SGHKS and CDR2 YYEKEE (reference sequence). The CDR3 protein is CASTPQGTDTQYF. DNA for the CDR3: TGTGCCAGCACCCCTCAGGGCACAGATACGCAGTATTTT.

This clonotype is labeled medium-sized (0.01 to 0.1%). The chain links TRBV7-9 to TRBJ2-3; 8 bases are a match to TRBD2. V was clipped by 7 bases and J by 4 bases; unmatched bases: 16. Germline assignment: CDR1 SEHNR and CDR2 FQNEAQ (reference sequence). This CDR3 region has 17 residues. The CDR3 coding sequence is TGTGCCAGCAACGAGATCAAGAGCGGGGGAATAGCAGATACGCAGTATTTT. It yields the protein CASNEIKSGGIADTQYF.